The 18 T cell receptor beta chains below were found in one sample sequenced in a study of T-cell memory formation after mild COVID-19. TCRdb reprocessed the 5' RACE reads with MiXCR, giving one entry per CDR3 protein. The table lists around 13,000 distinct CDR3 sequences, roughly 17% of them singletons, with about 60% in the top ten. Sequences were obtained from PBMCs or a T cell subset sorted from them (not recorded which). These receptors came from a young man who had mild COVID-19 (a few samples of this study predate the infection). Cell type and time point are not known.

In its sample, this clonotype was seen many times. Here the CDR3 DNA reads TGCGCCAGCCGGGGGACATTTGGATACGAGCAGTACTTC. This translates into CASRGTFGYEQYF. This chain uses TRBV5-1 with TRBJ2-7, with D perhaps TRBD1 or TRBD2 (6 bases each). Germline CDR1 is SGHRS and CDR2 is YFSETQ. This CDR3 region has 13 residues. The V end was cut by 7 bases, the J end by 4 bases, with 15 bases between. The full variable domain, its missing parts supplied by reference TRBV5-1 and TRBJ2-7, is KAGVTQTPRYLIKTRGQQVTLSCSPISGHRSVSWYQQTPGQGLQFLFEYFSETQRNKGNFPGRFSGRQFSNSRSEMNVSTLELGDSALYLCASRGTFGYEQYFGPGTRLTVT.

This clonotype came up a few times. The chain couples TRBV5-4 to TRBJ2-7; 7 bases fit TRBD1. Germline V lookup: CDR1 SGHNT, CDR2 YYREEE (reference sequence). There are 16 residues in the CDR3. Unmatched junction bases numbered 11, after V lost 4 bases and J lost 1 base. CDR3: CASSGSTGARSYEQYF. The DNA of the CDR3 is TGTGCCAGCAGCGGATCTACAGGGGCAAGGTCCTACGAGCAGTACTTC.

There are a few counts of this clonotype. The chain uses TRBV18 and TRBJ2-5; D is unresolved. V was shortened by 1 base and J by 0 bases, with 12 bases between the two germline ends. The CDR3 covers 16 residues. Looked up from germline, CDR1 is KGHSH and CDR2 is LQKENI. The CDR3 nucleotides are TGTGCCAGCTCACCACGGCCAAGCTATCACCAAGAGACCCAGTACTTC. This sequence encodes CASSPRPSYHQETQYF.

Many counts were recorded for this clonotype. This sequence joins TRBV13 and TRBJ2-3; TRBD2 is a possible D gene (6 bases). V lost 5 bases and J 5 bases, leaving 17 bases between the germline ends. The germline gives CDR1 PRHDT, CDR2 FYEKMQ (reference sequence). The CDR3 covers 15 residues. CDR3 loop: CASSEMGGSLDTQYF. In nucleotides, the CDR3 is TGTGCCAGCAGCGAAATGGGGGGATCTCTAGATACGCAGTATTTT.

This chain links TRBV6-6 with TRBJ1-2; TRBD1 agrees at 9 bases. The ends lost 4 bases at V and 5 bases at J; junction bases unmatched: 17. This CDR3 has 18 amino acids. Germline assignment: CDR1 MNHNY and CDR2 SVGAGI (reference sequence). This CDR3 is CASSWGQGPPTLGYGYTF. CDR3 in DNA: TGTGCCAGCAGTTGGGGACAGGGTCCCCCGACCTTGGGATATGGCTACACCTTC.

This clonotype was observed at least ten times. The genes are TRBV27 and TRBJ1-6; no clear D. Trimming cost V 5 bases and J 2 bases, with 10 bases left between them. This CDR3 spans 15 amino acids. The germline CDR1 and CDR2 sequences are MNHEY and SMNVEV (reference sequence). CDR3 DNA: TGTGCCAGCAGTGATGGTTCTCCCTATAATTCACCCCTCCACTTT. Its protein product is CASSDGSPYNSPLHF.

In nucleotides, the CDR3 is TGTGCCAGCAGCCCGGGGGCCACGTCCTACGAGCAGTACTTC. Translated: CASSPGATSYEQYF. The chain combines TRBV7-2 with TRBJ2-7; possibly TRBD1 or TRBD2 for D (6 bases each). Looked up from germline, CDR1 is SGHTA and CDR2 is FQGNSA. This CDR3 spans 14 amino acids. V was trimmed by 5 bases and J by 1 base, leaving 12 bases between them.

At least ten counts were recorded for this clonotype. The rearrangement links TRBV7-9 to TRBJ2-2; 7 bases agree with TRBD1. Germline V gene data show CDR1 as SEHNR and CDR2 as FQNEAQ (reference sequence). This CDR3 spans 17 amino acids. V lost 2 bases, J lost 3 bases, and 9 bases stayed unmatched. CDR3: CASSLTYRGIDTGELFF. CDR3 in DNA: TGTGCCAGCAGCTTAACGTACAGGGGAATCGACACCGGGGAGCTGTTTTTT.

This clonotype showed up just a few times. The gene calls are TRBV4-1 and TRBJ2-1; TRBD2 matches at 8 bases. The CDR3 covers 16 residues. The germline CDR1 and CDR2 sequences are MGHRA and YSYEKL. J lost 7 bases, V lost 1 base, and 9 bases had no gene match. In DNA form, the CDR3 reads TGCGCCAGCAGCCAAGGTGTCTGGCGGGGGGCAAATGAGCAGTTCTTC. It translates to CASSQGVWRGANEQFF.

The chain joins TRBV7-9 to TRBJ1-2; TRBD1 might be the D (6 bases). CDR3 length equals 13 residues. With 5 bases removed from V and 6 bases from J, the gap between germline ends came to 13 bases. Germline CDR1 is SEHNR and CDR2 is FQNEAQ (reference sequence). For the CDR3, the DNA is TGTGCCAGCAGCCGAACAGGGAGTCATGGCTACACCTTC. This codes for CASSRTGSHGYTF.

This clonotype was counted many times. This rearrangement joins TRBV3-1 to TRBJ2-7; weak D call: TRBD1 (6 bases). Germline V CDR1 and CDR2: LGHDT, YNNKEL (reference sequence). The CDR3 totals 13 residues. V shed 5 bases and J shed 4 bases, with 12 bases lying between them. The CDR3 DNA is TGTGCCAGCAGCTCCACAGGGATATACGAGCAGTACGTC. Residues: CASSSTGIYEQYV.

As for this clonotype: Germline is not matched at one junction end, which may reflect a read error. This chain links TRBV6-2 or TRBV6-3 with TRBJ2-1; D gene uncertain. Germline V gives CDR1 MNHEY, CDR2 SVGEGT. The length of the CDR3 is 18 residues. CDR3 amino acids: CASSYSLSGRTSDNEQFF. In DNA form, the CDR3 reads TGTGCCAGCAGTTACTCTTTGTCGGGCAGGACCTCCGACAATGAGCAGTTCTTC.

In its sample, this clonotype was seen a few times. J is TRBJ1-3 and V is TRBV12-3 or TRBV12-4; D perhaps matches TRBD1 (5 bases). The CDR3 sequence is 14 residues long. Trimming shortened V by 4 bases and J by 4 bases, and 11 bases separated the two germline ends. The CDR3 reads CASSSNRRGNTIYF. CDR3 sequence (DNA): TGTGCCAGCAGTTCCAACAGGCGCGGAAACACCATATATTTT.

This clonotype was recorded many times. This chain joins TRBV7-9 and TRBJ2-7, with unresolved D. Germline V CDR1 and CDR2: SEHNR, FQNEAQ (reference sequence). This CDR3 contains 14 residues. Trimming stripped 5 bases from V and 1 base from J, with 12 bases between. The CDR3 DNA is TGTGCCAGCAGCCGTACGGGCAGTTCCTACGAGCAGTACTTC. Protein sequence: CASSRTGSSYEQYF.

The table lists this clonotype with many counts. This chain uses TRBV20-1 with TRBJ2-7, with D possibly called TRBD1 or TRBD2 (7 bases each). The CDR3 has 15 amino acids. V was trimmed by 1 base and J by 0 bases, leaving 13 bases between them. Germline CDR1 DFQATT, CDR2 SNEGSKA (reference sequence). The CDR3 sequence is CSARGPGGVSYEQYV. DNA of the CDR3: TGCAGTGCTAGAGGGCCAGGGGGGGTCTCCTACGAGCAGTACGTC.

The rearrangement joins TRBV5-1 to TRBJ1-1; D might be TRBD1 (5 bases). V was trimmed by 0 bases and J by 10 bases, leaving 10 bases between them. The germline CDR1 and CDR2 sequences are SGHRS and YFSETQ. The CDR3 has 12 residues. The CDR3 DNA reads TGCGCCAGCAGCTTGGGAGGGGAAGGAGCTTTCTTT. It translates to CASSLGGEGAFF.

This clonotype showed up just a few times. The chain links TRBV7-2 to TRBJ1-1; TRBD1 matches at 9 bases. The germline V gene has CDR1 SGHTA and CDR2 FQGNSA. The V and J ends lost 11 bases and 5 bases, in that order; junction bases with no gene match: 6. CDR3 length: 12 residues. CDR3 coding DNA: TGTGCCGGCAACAGGGGGCGTACTGAAGCTTTCTTT. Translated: CAGNRGRTEAFF.

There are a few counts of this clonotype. The CDR3, as DNA: TGTGCCTGGAGGCTAGCACCCGATACGCAGTATTTT. It encodes CAWRLAPDTQYF. The V gene is TRBV30, the J gene TRBJ2-3; possible D gene TRBD2, 5 bases. The CDR3 loop spans 12 amino acids. CDR1 is GTSNPN and CDR2 is SVGIG in the germline V gene (reference sequence). V lost 3 bases and J 6 bases, leaving 10 bases between the germline ends.